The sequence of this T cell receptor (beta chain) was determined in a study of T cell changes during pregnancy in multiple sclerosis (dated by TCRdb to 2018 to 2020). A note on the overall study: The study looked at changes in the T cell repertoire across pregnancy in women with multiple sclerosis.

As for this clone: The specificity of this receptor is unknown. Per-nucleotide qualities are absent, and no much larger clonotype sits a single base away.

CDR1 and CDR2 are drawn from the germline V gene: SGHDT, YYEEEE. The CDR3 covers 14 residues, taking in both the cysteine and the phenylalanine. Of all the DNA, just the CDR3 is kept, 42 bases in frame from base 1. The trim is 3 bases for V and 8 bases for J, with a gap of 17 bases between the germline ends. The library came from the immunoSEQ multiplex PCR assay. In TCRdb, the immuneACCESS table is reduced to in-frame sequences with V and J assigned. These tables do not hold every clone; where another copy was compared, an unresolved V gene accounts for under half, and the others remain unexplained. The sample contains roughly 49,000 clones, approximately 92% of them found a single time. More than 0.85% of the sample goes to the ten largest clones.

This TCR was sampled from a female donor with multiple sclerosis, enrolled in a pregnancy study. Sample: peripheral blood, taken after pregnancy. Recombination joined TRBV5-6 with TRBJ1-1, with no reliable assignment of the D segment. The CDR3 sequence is CASSSRYPEQEAFF. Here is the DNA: TGTGCCAGCAGCTCCCGGTACCCGGAACAGGAAGCTTTCTTT. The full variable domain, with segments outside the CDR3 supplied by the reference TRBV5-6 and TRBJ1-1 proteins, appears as DAGVTQSPTHLIKTRGQQVTLRCSPKSGHDTVSWYQQALGQGPQFIFQYYEEEERQRGNFPDRFSGHQFPNYSSELNVNALLLGDSALYLCASSSRYPEQEAFFGQGTRLTVV.